These 22 T cell receptor beta chains were sequenced from one sample in a study of blood T cell repertoires in COVID-19. Assay: immunoSEQ multiplex PCR; the TCRdb copy retains only in-frame clones and omits some. The table includes around 300,000 clones, around nine tenths detected once. The sequencing input was PBMCs or T cells enriched from blood (not recorded which). Source of these receptors: a woman under 40 who had recovered from COVID-19.

This chain connects TRBV5-5 to TRBJ1-2; a possible D gene is TRBD1 (6 bases). Germline V lookup: CDR1 SGHKS, CDR2 YYEKEE (reference sequence). The germline V and J ends were trimmed by 0 bases and 8 bases, with 17 bases remaining between them. The CDR3 runs 15 residues. CDR3 nucleotide sequence: TGTGCCAGCAGCTTGGCTCTACAGGGATTTGGGGGCTACACCTTC. Translated, it gives CASSLALQGFGGYTF.

The chain carries TRBV6-2 or TRBV6-3 and TRBJ1-2, with 9 bases aligning to TRBD1. Germline CDR1 MNHEY, CDR2 SVGEGT. The CDR3 loop spans 16 amino acids. The V and J ends lost 6 bases and 5 bases, in that order; junction bases with no gene match: 13. The CDR3 DNA is TGTGCCAGCAGCCAACCGGGACAGGGACCAATATATGGCTACACCTTC. This codes for CASSQPGQGPIYGYTF.

The rearrangement joins TRBV11-2 to TRBJ2-5; possible D gene TRBD2, 5 bases. V shed 3 bases and J shed 4 bases, with 15 bases lying between them. This CDR3 region has 15 residues. CDR1 is SGHAT and CDR2 is FQNNGV in the germline V gene. This CDR3 reads CASSFTPAGSETQYF. CDR3 coding DNA: TGTGCCAGCAGCTTCACCCCCGCGGGTTCAGAGACCCAGTACTTC.

V usage is TRBV12-3 or TRBV12-4 and J usage is TRBJ2-1; the match to TRBD2 covers 7 bases. The CDR3 is made up of 12 amino acids. Trimming removed 8 bases from V and 9 bases from J; junction bases left unmatched: 7. This chain's CDR3 is CASLGGPGEQFF. For the CDR3, the DNA is TGTGCCAGCTTGGGAGGGCCTGGTGAGCAGTTCTTC.

The V gene is TRBV15, the J gene TRBJ1-3; D call uncertain. Germline V gene lookup returns CDR1 LNHNV and CDR2 YYDKDF (reference sequence). The CDR3 is 13 residues long. Trimming left V 2 bases short and J 4 bases short, with 6 bases between. CDR3: CATSRPQGNTIYF. The CDR3 region has the DNA TGTGCCACCAGCAGACCGCAGGGAAACACCATATATTTT.

On this clone: Other DNA sequences in this sample translate to the same CDR3. The V and J genes are TRBV5-4 and TRBJ1-1, with a tentative D call TRBD1 (6 bases). V gave up 0 bases and J gave up 3 bases, with 18 bases separating them. The germline CDR1 and CDR2 sequences are SGHNT and YYREEE (reference sequence). CDR3 length: 17 amino acids. This CDR3 is CASSLGGAGGRDTEAFF. CDR3 sequence (DNA): TGTGCCAGCAGCTTGGGGGGAGCGGGGGGCAGAGACACTGAAGCTTTCTTT.

The chain recombines TRBV7-9 with TRBJ2-1; the D gene is possibly TRBD2 (5 bases). V dropped 10 bases and J dropped 7 bases, with 17 bases sitting between them. Germline loops: CDR1 SEHNR, CDR2 FQNEAQ (reference sequence). This CDR3 region has 13 residues. The CDR3: CATTGLSGNEQFF. DNA of the CDR3: TGTGCCACGACCGGACTTTCGGGGAATGAGCAGTTCTTC.

The chain has TRBV6-5 and TRBJ2-7; D may be TRBD2 (6 bases). The CDR3 runs 13 residues. Germline values: CDR1 MNHEY, CDR2 SVGAGI. V was trimmed by 6 bases and J by 0 bases, leaving 9 bases between them. The CDR3 protein is CASRGLHSYEQYF. Here the CDR3 DNA reads TGTGCCAGCAGGGGACTGCACTCCTACGAGCAGTACTTC.

The genes are TRBV28 and TRBJ1-5, with 8 positions matching TRBD1. The CDR3 loop spans 16 amino acids. CDR1 MDHEN and CDR2 SYDVKM come from the germline V gene. V lost 3 bases, J lost 1 base, and 5 bases stayed unmatched. This CDR3 is CASSFPRDRSNQPQHF. The CDR3 DNA reads as TGTGCCAGCAGTTTCCCCCGGGACAGGAGCAATCAGCCCCAGCATTTT.

In its sample, this clone was seen once. The chain is built from TRBV27 and TRBJ1-5, with TRBD1 identical over 8 bases. Germline CDR1 and CDR2: MNHEY and SMNVEV (reference sequence). CDR3 size: 16 residues. The V gene end was trimmed by 4 bases and the J gene end by 2 bases; junction bases not matched to a gene: 7. CDR3 in DNA: TGTGCCAGCAGTTCAAGACAGGGGTTTCGCAATCAGCCCCAGCATTTT. As protein: CASSSRQGFRNQPQHF.

V usage is TRBV11-2 and J usage is TRBJ2-3; TRBD2 matches at 9 bases. Germline V gives CDR1 SGHAT, CDR2 FQNNGV. V shed 5 bases and J 4 bases; nucleotides not matched to a gene: 7. This CDR3 comprises 15 residues. In nucleotides, the CDR3 is TGTGCCAGCAGCCTCCTAGCGGGATACGCAGATACGCAGTATTTT. Translation: CASSLLAGYADTQYF.

V gene TRBV28 combines with J gene TRBJ1-4; 11 bases are shared with TRBD1. The CDR3 has 17 residues. In germline, CDR1 is MDHEN, CDR2 SYDVKM. The trim removed 5 bases at V and 7 bases at J, leaving 12 bases unmatched. The CDR3, as DNA: TGTGCCAGCAGTCCCTTCGGACAGGGGGCGTTGGGTGAAAAACTGTTTTTT. Translating gives CASSPFGQGALGEKLFF.

The sample holds one count of this clone. This rearrangement joins TRBV9 to TRBJ1-1; 7 bases align to TRBD1. V shed 3 bases, J shed 6 bases, and the junction held 2 bases outside the gene matches. The CDR3 loop spans 12 amino acids. Germline assignment: CDR1 SGDLS and CDR2 YYNGEE. The CDR3: CASSGDRAEAFF. The CDR3 DNA follows: TGTGCCAGCAGCGGCGACAGGGCTGAAGCTTTCTTT.

V is TRBV3-1 (or the pseudogene TRBV3-2) and J is TRBJ2-6; unclear D gene. Trimming removed 2 bases at V and 0 bases at J, with 11 bases between. The CDR3 contains 17 residues. Germline-derived CDR1 and CDR2 are LGHDT and YNNKEL (reference sequence). In DNA form, the CDR3 reads TGTGCCAGCAGCCAATCTCCAGGATTCTCTGGGGCCAACGTCCTGACTTTC. Translating it yields CASSQSPGFSGANVLTF.

CDR3 region: CASRPPTQGDGNQPQHF. CDR3 bases: TGTGCCAGCAGGCCGCCAACACAGGGGGACGGCAATCAGCCCCAGCATTTT. The chain links TRBV28 to TRBJ1-5; TRBD1 aligns across 8 bases. Germline V gives CDR1 MDHEN, CDR2 SYDVKM. This CDR3 has 17 residues. Trimming cost V 6 bases and J 2 bases; bases outside gene matches: 12.

The J gene is TRBJ1-2, the V gene TRBV5-4; 7 bases map to TRBD1. Germline CDR1 reads SGHNT; CDR2 reads YYREEE (reference sequence). CDR3 size: 16 residues. With V trimmed by 1 base and J by 3 bases, 9 bases remained unmatched. As DNA, the CDR3 is TGTGCCAGCAGCTTGAACAGGGGTTTGCTGGACTATGGCTACACCTTC. Protein product: CASSLNRGLLDYGYTF.

The V gene is TRBV11-2, the J gene TRBJ2-7, with TRBD2 identical over 11 bases. Trimming took 1 base from V and 4 from J; bases not matched to a gene: 12. This CDR3 is built from 18 residues. CDR1 is SGHAT and CDR2 is FQNNGV in the germline V gene. In nucleotides, the CDR3 is TGTGCCAGCAGCTTAGTTCTAATTCCTAGCGGGAGGTTGTACGAGCAGTACTTC. As protein: CASSLVLIPSGRLYEQYF.

The rearrangement joins TRBV5-1 to TRBJ2-2, with 9 nucleotides matching TRBD1. The CDR3 runs to 16 residues. V lost 3 bases and J lost 5; bases outside the gene matches: 8. The V gene's germline CDR1 is SGHRS and CDR2 YFSETQ. The chain's CDR3 is CASSSSGTGWTGELFF. The CDR3 DNA is TGCGCCAGCAGCTCCTCCGGGACAGGGTGGACCGGGGAGCTGTTTTTT.

This clone was seen a single time. The chain links TRBV12-3 or TRBV12-4 to TRBJ1-2; the match to TRBD1 covers 9 bases. Trimming cost V 6 bases and J 5 bases; bases outside gene matches: 4. The CDR3 loop spans 13 amino acids. Here the CDR3 DNA reads TGTGCCAGCAGCCGGACAGGGGCTTATGGCTACACCTTC. Its protein product is CASSRTGAYGYTF.

The chain links TRBV27 to TRBJ2-3; TRBD2 agrees at 7 bases. The length of the CDR3 is 15 residues. The germline CDR1 and CDR2 sequences are MNHEY and SMNVEV (reference sequence). J gave up 1 base and V 8 bases, and 9 bases lay outside the gene matches. CDR3 in DNA: TGTGCCAGCGCTCCTAGCGGTCGACGCACAGATACGCAGTATTTT. Residues: CASAPSGRRTDTQYF.

The chain employs TRBV25-1 and TRBJ1-1; maybe TRBD1 (6 bases). Between the trimmed V and J ends, which lost 4 bases and 4 bases, there was a span of 13 bases. From germline, CDR1 is MGHDK and CDR2 SYGVNS. The CDR3 is 14 residues long. CDR3 in amino acids: CASSAGQWFTEAFF. The CDR3 DNA reads TGTGCCAGCAGTGCTGGACAGTGGTTCACTGAAGCTTTCTTT.

The chain employs TRBV5-4 and TRBJ2-7, with TRBD2 matching 7 bases. The ends lost 4 bases at V and 2 bases at J; junction bases unmatched: 3. Germline loops: CDR1 SGHNT, CDR2 YYREEE (reference sequence). The CDR3 runs to 13 residues. CDR3 sequence reads: CASSPAGAYEQYF. The DNA of the CDR3 is TGTGCCAGCAGCCCGGCGGGGGCCTACGAGCAGTACTTC. Based on the CDR3 plus reference TRBV5-4 and TRBJ2-7, the full variable domain is ETGVTQSPTHLIKTRGQQVTLRCSSQSGHNTVSWYQQALGQGPQFIFQYYREEENGRGNFPPRFSGLQFPNYSSELNVNALELDDSALYLCASSPAGAYEQYFGPGTRLTVT.